This record concerns one T cell receptor (beta chain) sequence. Its antigen is currently unknown. The data belong to a study of blood T cells in healthy people across ages. Study-level points and caveats: Estimates of total diversity, which came from one million sequenced T cells, were considered to be underestimates.

Sample-barcoded 5' priming and a J-beta primer mix drove a second PCR of about 7 to 11 cycles. TCRdb ran MiXCR on the 5' RACE reads and lists one entry per CDR3 protein. The sample shows approximately 900,000 distinct CDR3 sequences, under 50% of them seen only once. CDR1 SGHRS and CDR2 YFSETQ come from the germline V gene. The CDR3 is 15 residues long. The germline V and J ends were trimmed by 4 bases and 2 bases, with 15 bases remaining between them. This receptor was taken from a man aged 25 to 40 in good health. The sample consisted of blood. V is TRBV5-1 and J is TRBJ2-5; a weak D match, TRBD2 (5 bases). The CDR3 region is CASSLQLGSQETQYF. DNA for the CDR3: TGCGCCAGCAGCCTCCAGCTAGGGAGTCAAGAGACCCAGTACTTC.